This section outlines one TCR beta chain sequence together with its context. This CDR3 comprises 16 residues. Germline-derived CDR1 and CDR2 are SNHLY and FYNNEI. Trimming cost V 1 base and J 0 bases, with 10 bases left between them. The data belong to a study of CD8 T cells in Susac syndrome. When the RNA was reverse transcribed, random hexamers were used with an input of roughly 0.5 to 1 ug. TCRdb ran MiXCR on the immunoSEQ multiplex PCR reads and lists one entry per CDR3 protein. The table has over 100,000 distinct CDR3 sequences, just over 95% seen once. The source is a human donor with Susac syndrome. The source material was CD4+ T cells from PBMCs. The chain recombines TRBV2 with TRBJ1-5; D is possibly TRBD1 (5 bases). The CDR3 reads CASSEGQSYSNQPQHF. Written as DNA, the CDR3 is TGTGCCAGCAGTGAAGGACAGAGCTATAGCAATCAGCCCCAGCATTTT.